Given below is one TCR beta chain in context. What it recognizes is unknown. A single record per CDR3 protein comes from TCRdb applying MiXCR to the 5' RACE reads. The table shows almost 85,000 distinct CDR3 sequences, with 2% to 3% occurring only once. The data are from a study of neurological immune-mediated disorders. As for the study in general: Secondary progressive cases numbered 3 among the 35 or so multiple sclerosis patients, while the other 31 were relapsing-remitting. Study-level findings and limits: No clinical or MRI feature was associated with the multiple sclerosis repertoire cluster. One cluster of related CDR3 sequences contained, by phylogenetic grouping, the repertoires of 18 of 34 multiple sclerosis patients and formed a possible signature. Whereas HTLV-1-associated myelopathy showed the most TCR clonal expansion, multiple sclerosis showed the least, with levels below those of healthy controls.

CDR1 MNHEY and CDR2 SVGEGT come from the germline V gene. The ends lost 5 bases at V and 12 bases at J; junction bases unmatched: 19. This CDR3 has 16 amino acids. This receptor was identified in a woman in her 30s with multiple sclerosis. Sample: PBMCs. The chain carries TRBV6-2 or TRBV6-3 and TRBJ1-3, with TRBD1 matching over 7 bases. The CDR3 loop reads CASSTDRDGSGKNIYF. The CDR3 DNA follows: TGTGCCAGCAGTACCGACAGGGACGGCTCTGGAAAAAACATATATTTT.